The 23 T cell receptor beta chains given below trace back to one sample, sequenced in a study of T cells in Graves' hyperthyroidism and ophthalmopathy. The CDR3 regions of TCR beta were amplified from RNA transcripts. The HTBI set primed first-round TCR CDR3 RT-PCR. In TCRdb, the multiplex PCR reads were re-called with MiXCR into one record per CDR3 protein. The data contain about 260,000 distinct CDR3 sequences, around 17% of them seen just once; the ten biggest clones take up around 28%. The sequenced material came from blood. The receptors come from a young woman with Graves' ophthalmopathy.

This clonotype was recorded at least ten times. The chain couples TRBV2 to TRBJ1-5; D is ambiguous. V lost 5 bases and J lost 6, with 8 bases in between. The CDR3 runs 12 residues. Germline lookup yields CDR1 SNHLY and CDR2 FYNNEI. The CDR3 loop reads CASSISGQPQHF. In nucleotides, the CDR3 is TGTGCCAGCAGTATAAGCGGTCAGCCCCAGCATTTT.

Many counts were recorded for this clonotype. This rearrangement joins TRBV28 to TRBJ1-6; D is perhaps TRBD1 (6 bases). The germline V gene encodes CDR1 MDHEN and CDR2 SYDVKM. This CDR3 contains 13 residues. Deletions cut 8 bases from V and 11 bases from J, with 16 bases between. DNA for the CDR3: TGTGCCAGCTGCGGGGGGGGGGCACCACCCCTCCACTTT. Encoded protein: CASCGGGAPPLHF. The variable domain in full, with the rest retrieved from reference TRBV28 and TRBJ1-6, is DVKVTQSSRYLVKRTGEKVFLECVQDMDHENMFWYRQDPGLGLRLIYFSYDVKMKEKGDIPEGYSVSREKKERFSLILESASTNQTSMYLCASCGGGAPPLHFGNGTRLTVT.

This clonotype appeared many times. The V call is TRBV5-5, the J call TRBJ1-2, with D possibly being TRBD1 (5 bases). The length of the CDR3 is 14 residues. Germline values: CDR1 SGHKS, CDR2 YYEKEE (reference sequence). V was trimmed by 4 bases and J by 4 bases, leaving 14 bases between them. CDR3 residues: CASSPGTEVYGYTF. CDR3 DNA sequence: TGTGCCAGCAGCCCCGGGACGGAGGTCTATGGCTACACCTTC.

Ten or more counts support this clonotype. The chain employs TRBV28 and TRBJ2-6; TRBD1 matches at 11 bases. Germline V CDR1 and CDR2: MDHEN, SYDVKM. The junction had 8 bases not matched to a gene; V was cut back by 6 bases and J by 4 bases. The CDR3 runs 17 residues. The CDR3 reads CASRAGTGGRGANVLTF. Written as DNA, the CDR3 is TGTGCCAGCAGGGCCGGGACAGGGGGGAGGGGGGCCAACGTCCTGACTTTC.

This clonotype was counted between two and nine times. V gene TRBV5-4 combines with J gene TRBJ2-2; 7 bases agree with TRBD2. The CDR3 has 15 residues. V shed 4 bases, J shed 3 bases, and the junction held 6 bases outside the gene matches. Germline loops: CDR1 SGHNT, CDR2 YYREEE (reference sequence). The chain's CDR3 is CASSPGTMDTGELFF. In nucleotides, the CDR3 is TGTGCCAGCAGCCCTGGGACTATGGACACCGGGGAGCTGTTTTTT.

This clonotype was seen at least ten times. The genes are TRBV12-3 or TRBV12-4 and TRBJ2-1, with 8 bases identical to TRBD2. The CDR3 runs to 17 residues. J was trimmed by 7 bases and V by 5 bases; bases with no gene match: 16. The CDR3 sequence: CASSGPSGTSGPNEQFF. As DNA, the CDR3 is TGTGCCAGCAGTGGGCCCTCCGGGACTAGTGGCCCAAATGAGCAGTTCTTC.

This clonotype was counted ten times or more. The V gene is TRBV4-1, the J gene TRBJ2-6; possible D gene TRBD1, 6 bases. The CDR3 totals 16 residues. The germline V and J ends were trimmed by 3 bases and 4 bases, with 13 bases remaining between them. Germline loops: CDR1 MGHRA, CDR2 YSYEKL. CDR3 in DNA: TGCGCCAGCAGCCAGCAACAGGGTTTCGGGGCCAACGTCCTGACTTTC. Protein sequence: CASSQQQGFGANVLTF.

At least ten counts were recorded for this clonotype. This chain connects TRBV2 to TRBJ2-1; 8 bases line up with TRBD1. J was trimmed by 3 bases and V by 1 base; bases with no gene match: 2. The CDR3 covers 15 residues. The germline gives CDR1 SNHLY, CDR2 FYNNEI. Here the CDR3 reads CASSEDRGNYNEQFF. Written as DNA, the CDR3 is TGTGCCAGCAGTGAAGACAGGGGGAACTACAATGAGCAGTTCTTC.

In its sample, this clonotype was seen many times. J is TRBJ2-3 and V is TRBV20-1, with 7 positions matching TRBD2. The V gene's germline CDR1 is DFQATT and CDR2 SNEGSKA (reference sequence). The CDR3 length is 13 residues. The CDR3 DNA reads as TGCAGCGGCGGGACTATGGCACATGATACGCAGTATTTT. Translated, it gives CSGGTMAHDTQYF.

In this sample, this clonotype turned up many times. The chain joins TRBV4-2 to TRBJ2-5, with a tentative D call TRBD1 (5 bases). V dropped 0 bases and J dropped 5 bases, with 7 bases sitting between them. This CDR3 has 13 residues. Looked up from germline, CDR1 is LGHNA and CDR2 is YNFKEQ. CDR3 DNA sequence: TGTGCCAGCAGCCAAGATTGGGGCGAGACCCAGTACTTC. Its protein product is CASSQDWGETQYF.

This clonotype was picked up many times. The rearrangement joins TRBV28 to TRBJ1-1, with D hard to call. V dropped 6 bases and J dropped 0 bases, with 5 bases sitting between them. The CDR3 spans 12 residues. Per the germline V gene, CDR1 is MDHEN and CDR2 is SYDVKM. Written as DNA, the CDR3 is TGTGCCAGCAGAGCATTGAACACTGAAGCTTTCTTT. Protein sequence: CASRALNTEAFF.

The sample holds many counts of this clonotype. The genes are TRBV7-8 and TRBJ1-5; D not resolved. This CDR3 contains 16 residues. V lost 1 base and J 3 bases, leaving 13 bases between the germline ends. From germline, CDR1 is SGHVS and CDR2 FQNEAQ. DNA of the CDR3: TGTGCCAGCAGCTTAGAGGGATCCCTATTCAATCAGCCCCAGCATTTT. Translated, it gives CASSLEGSLFNQPQHF.

The table lists this clonotype with many counts. The chain has TRBV28 and TRBJ1-1; unclear D gene. This CDR3 has 14 amino acids. Germline loops: CDR1 MDHEN, CDR2 SYDVKM. V gave up 3 bases and J gave up 1 base, with 9 bases separating them. The CDR3: CASSFRTTNTEAFF. CDR3 bases: TGTGCCAGCAGTTTTAGGACTACGAACACTGAAGCTTTCTTT.

This clonotype was recorded at least ten times. The DNA of the CDR3 is TGTGCCACCAGCAGAGAGGGGGGATACTATGGCTACACCTTC. Translation gives CATSREGGYYGYTF. This chain connects TRBV15 to TRBJ1-2; TRBD1 is a possible D gene (5 bases). Between the trimmed V and J ends, which lost 0 bases and 3 bases, there was a span of 8 bases. This CDR3 region has 14 residues. The germline CDR1 and CDR2 sequences are LNHNV and YYDKDF (reference sequence).

This clonotype showed up many times. J is TRBJ2-2 and V is TRBV19; 8 bases align to TRBD1. From germline, CDR1 is LNHDA and CDR2 SQIVND (reference sequence). The CDR3 runs to 14 residues. J gave up 4 bases and V 10 bases, and 8 bases lay outside the gene matches. CDR3: CATKGQVGTGELFF. For the CDR3, the DNA is TGTGCCACCAAGGGACAGGTGGGCACCGGGGAGCTGTTTTTT. The whole variable domain, filled in from reference TRBV19 and TRBJ2-2, reads DGGITQSPKYLFRKEGQNVTLSCEQNLNHDAMYWYRQDPGQGLRLIYYSQIVNDFQKGDIAEGYSVSREKKESFPLTVTSAQKNPTAFYLCATKGQVGTGELFFGEGSRLTVL.

This clonotype was detected ten times or more. The chain links TRBV9 to TRBJ1-2, with 7 bases fitting TRBD1. Germline V gene sequence: CDR1 SGDLS, CDR2 YYNGEE. The CDR3 has 13 amino acids. The ends lost 4 bases at V and 3 bases at J; junction bases unmatched: 3. CDR3 nucleotides: TGTGCCAGCAGCACACAGGGGTACTATGGCTACACCTTC. This encodes CASSTQGYYGYTF. The full variable domain, in which reference TRBV9 and TRBJ1-2 provide the parts outside the CDR3, is DSGVTQTPKHLITATGQRVTLRCSPRSGDLSVYWYQQSLDQGLQFLIQYYNGEERAKGNILERFSAQQFPDLHSELNLSSLELGDSALYFCASSTQGYYGYTFGSGTRLTVV.

This clonotype was counted many times. The V gene is TRBV3-1, the J gene TRBJ2-3; D is possibly TRBD1 (5 bases). V lost 1 base and J lost 5, with 10 bases in between. The CDR3 sequence is 14 residues long. The germline V gene has CDR1 LGHDT and CDR2 YNNKEL (reference sequence). The CDR3 loop is CASSQGQGEDTQYF. The CDR3 coding sequence is TGTGCCAGCAGCCAAGGGCAGGGTGAAGATACGCAGTATTTT.

Only a few counts were recorded for this clonotype. Given a much more abundant clone one base away, this may be a read error. The rearrangement uses TRBV2 and TRBJ2-5; D unresolved. CDR1 is SNHLY and CDR2 is FYNNEI in the germline V gene. The length of the CDR3 is 14 residues. Written as DNA, the CDR3 is TGTGCCGGCAGTGAGCTAGGCCCCTCAGAGACCCAGTACTTC. This translates into CAGSELGPSETQYF.

This clonotype was detected a few times. The chain links TRBV4-1 to TRBJ1-5, with a tentative D call TRBD1 (6 bases). The CDR3 is 17 amino acids. Trimming pared 0 bases from V and 6 bases from J, leaving 18 bases between. Germline V gives CDR1 MGHRA, CDR2 YSYEKL. CDR3 in DNA: TGCGCCAGCAGCCAAGAAGAGGGGGGGGCAGTCGGTCAGCCCCAGCATTTT. Protein sequence: CASSQEEGGAVGQPQHF.

This clonotype was seen a few times. The chain employs TRBV30 and TRBJ1-1; D possibly corresponds to TRBD1 (6 bases). Trimming removed 5 bases from V and 3 bases from J, with 13 bases in between. CDR1 GTSNPN and CDR2 SVGIG come from the germline V gene (reference sequence). The CDR3 contains 13 residues. This CDR3 is CAWDVGQYTEAFF. DNA for the CDR3: TGTGCCTGGGATGTCGGACAGTACACTGAAGCTTTCTTT.

In its sample, this clonotype was seen many times. J is TRBJ2-7 and V is TRBV7-2, with D possibly matching TRBD2 (6 bases). Germline CDR1 SGHTA, CDR2 FQGNSA. The CDR3 spans 15 residues. V was pared by 5 bases and J by 2 bases, with 16 bases between. DNA for the CDR3: TGTGCCAGCAGCCTTGGACCAGCGGGTCCCTACGAGCAGTACTTC. This sequence encodes CASSLGPAGPYEQYF.

This clonotype has ten or more counts. The V call is TRBV27, the J call TRBJ2-7; the D is unclear. Trimming pared 5 bases from V and 7 bases from J, leaving 15 bases between. CDR1 is MNHEY and CDR2 is SMNVEV in the germline V gene (reference sequence). The CDR3 is 13 amino acids. CDR3 DNA: TGTGCCAGCAGTCTCCTCCCCTTGAGTGAGCAGTACTTC. It encodes CASSLLPLSEQYF.

V gene TRBV5-1 combines with J gene TRBJ1-2, with 8 bases lining up with TRBD1. The CDR3 loop spans 16 amino acids. Germline V lookup: CDR1 SGHRS, CDR2 YFSETQ. Trimming took 2 bases from V and 4 from J; bases not matched to a gene: 10. The chain's CDR3 is CASSFEVGQGLYGYTF. The CDR3 DNA reads TGCGCCAGCAGCTTTGAAGTTGGACAGGGCCTCTATGGCTACACCTTC.